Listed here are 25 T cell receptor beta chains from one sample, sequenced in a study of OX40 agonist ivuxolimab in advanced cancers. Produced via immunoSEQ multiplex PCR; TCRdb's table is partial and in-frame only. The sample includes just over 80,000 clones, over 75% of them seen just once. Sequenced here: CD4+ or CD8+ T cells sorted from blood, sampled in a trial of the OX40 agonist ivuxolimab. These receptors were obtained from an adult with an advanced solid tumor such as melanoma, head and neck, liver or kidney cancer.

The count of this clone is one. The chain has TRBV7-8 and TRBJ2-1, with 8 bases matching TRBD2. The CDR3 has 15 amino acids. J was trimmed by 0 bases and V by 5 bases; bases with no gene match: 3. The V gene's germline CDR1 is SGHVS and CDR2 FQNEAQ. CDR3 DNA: TGTGCCAGCAGCCTAGGACTAGCCTCCTACAATGAGCAGTTCTTC. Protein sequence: CASSLGLASYNEQFF.

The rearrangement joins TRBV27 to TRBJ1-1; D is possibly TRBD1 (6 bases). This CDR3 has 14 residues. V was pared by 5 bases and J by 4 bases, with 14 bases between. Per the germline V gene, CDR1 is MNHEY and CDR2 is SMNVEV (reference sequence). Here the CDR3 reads CASSPYREGTEAFF. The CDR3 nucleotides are TGTGCCAGCAGTCCCTACAGGGAAGGCACTGAAGCTTTCTTT.

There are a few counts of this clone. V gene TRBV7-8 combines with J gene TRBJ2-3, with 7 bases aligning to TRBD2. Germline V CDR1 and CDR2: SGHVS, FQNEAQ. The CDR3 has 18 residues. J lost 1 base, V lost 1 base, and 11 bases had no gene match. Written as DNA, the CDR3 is TGTGCCAGCAGCTTAGTGGTCTTGGGTGGGAGGGGCACAGATACGCAGTATTTT. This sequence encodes CASSLVVLGGRGTDTQYF.

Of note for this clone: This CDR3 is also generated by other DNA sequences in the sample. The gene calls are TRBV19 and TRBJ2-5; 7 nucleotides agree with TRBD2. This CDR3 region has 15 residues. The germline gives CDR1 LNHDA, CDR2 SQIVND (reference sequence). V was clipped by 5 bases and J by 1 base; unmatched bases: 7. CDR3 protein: CASSSIAGPQETQYF. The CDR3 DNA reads TGTGCCAGTAGTTCAATAGCGGGTCCCCAAGAGACCCAGTACTTC. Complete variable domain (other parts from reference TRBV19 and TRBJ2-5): DGGITQSPKYLFRKEGQNVTLSCEQNLNHDAMYWYRQDPGQGLRLIYYSQIVNDFQKGDIAEGYSVSREKKESFPLTVTSAQKNPTAFYLCASSSIAGPQETQYFGPGTRLLVL.

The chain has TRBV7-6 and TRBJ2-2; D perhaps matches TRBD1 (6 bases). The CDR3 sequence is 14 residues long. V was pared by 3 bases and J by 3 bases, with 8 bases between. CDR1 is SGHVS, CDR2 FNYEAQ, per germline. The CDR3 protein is CASSFSGDTGELFF. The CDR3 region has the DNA TGTGCCAGCAGCTTTTCAGGGGACACCGGGGAGCTGTTTTTT.

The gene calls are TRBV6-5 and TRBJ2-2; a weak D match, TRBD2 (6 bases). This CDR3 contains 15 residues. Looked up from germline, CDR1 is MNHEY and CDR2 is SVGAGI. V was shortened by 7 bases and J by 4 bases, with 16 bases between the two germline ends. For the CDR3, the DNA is TGTGCCAGCAAGAAAATGGGGGGTACCACCGGGGAGCTGTTTTTT. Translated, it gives CASKKMGGTTGELFF.

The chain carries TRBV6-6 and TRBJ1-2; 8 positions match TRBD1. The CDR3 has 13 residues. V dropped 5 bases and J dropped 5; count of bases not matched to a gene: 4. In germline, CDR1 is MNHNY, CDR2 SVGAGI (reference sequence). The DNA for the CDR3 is TGTGCCAGCAGTCCGACAGGGGCATATGGCTACACCTTC. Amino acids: CASSPTGAYGYTF.

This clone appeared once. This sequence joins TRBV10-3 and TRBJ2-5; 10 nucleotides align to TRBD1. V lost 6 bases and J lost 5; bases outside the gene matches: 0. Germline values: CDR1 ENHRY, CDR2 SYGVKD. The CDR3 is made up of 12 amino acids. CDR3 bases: TGTGCCATCAGGGGACAGGGGGAGACCCAGTACTTC. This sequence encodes CAIRGQGETQYF.

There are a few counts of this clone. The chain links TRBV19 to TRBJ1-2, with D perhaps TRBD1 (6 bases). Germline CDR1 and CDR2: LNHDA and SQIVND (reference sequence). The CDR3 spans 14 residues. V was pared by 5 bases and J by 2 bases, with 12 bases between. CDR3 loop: CASSAGHRNYGYTF. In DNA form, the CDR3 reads TGTGCCAGTAGTGCGGGACACCGCAACTATGGCTACACCTTC.

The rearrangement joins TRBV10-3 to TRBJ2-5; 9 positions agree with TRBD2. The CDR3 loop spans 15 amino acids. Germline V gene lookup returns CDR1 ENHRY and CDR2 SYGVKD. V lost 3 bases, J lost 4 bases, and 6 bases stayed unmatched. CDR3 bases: TGTGCCATCAGTGATCCGACGACTAGCGGAGAGACCCAGTACTTC. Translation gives CAISDPTTSGETQYF.

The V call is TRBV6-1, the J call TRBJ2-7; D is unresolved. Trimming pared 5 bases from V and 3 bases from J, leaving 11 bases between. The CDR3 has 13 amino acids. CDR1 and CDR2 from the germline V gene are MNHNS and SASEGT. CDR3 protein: CASSRQVGYEQYF. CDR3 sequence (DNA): TGTGCCAGCAGTCGACAAGTCGGCTACGAGCAGTACTTC.

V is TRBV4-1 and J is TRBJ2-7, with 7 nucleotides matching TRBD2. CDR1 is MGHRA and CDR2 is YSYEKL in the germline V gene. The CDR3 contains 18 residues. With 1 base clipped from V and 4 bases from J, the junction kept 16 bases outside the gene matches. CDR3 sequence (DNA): TGCGCCAGCAGCCAAGCGAGAGCGGGGCCGTCCCTGGATTACGAGCAGTACTTC. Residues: CASSQARAGPSLDYEQYF.

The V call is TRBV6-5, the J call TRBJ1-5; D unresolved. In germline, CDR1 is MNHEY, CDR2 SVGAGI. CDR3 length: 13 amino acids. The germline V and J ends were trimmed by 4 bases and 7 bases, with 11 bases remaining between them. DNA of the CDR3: TGTGCCAGCAGTTCCACCCGGGCACAGCCCCAGCATTTT. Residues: CASSSTRAQPQHF.

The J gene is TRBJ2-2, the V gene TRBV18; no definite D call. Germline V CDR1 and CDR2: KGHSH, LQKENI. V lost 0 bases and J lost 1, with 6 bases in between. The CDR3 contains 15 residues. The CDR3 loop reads CASSPPQVNTGELFF. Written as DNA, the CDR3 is TGTGCCAGCTCACCACCCCAGGTGAACACCGGGGAGCTGTTTTTT.

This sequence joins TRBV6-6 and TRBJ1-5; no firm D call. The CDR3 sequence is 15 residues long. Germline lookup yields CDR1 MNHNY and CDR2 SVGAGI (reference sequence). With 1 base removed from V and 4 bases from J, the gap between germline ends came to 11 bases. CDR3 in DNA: TGTGCCAGCAGTTACTTGGACGGTGGGAATCAGCCCCAGCATTTT. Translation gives CASSYLDGGNQPQHF.

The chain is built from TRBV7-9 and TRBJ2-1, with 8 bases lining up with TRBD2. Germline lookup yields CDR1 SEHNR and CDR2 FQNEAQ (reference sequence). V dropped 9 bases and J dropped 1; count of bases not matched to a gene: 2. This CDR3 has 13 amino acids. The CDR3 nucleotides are TGTGCCAGGAGCGGGAGTTCCTACAATGAGCAGTTCTTC. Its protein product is CARSGSSYNEQFF.

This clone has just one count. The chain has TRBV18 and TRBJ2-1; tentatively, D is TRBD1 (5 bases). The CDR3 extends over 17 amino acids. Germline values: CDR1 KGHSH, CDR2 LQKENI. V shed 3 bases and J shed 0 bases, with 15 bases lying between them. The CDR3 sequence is CASSPGLGEGSYNEQFF. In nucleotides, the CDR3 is TGTGCCAGCTCACCGGGATTAGGGGAAGGCTCCTACAATGAGCAGTTCTTC.

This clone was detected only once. The CDR3 DNA reads TGTGCCAGCGGGGGTCAGGGGCTTCAGCCCCAGCATTTT. It translates to CASGGQGLQPQHF. The rearrangement uses TRBV28 and TRBJ1-5; maybe TRBD1 (6 bases). V was clipped by 8 bases and J by 6 bases, with 14 bases between them. The CDR3 has 13 amino acids. Germline V CDR1 and CDR2: MDHEN, SYDVKM.

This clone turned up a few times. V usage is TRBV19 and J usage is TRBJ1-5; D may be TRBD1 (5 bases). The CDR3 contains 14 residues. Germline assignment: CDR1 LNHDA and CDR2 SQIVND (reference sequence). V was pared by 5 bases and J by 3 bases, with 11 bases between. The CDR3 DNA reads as TGTGCCAGTAGTTCCGGGGCGGTCAATCAGCCCCAGCATTTT. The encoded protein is CASSSGAVNQPQHF.

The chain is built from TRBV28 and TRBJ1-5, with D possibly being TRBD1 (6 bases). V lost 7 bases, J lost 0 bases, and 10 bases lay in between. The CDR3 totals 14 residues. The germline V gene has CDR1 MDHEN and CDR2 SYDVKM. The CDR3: CASIGGNSNQPQHF. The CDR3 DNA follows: TGTGCCAGCATCGGGGGCAATAGCAATCAGCCCCAGCATTTT. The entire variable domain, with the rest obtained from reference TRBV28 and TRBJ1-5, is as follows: DVKVTQSSRYLVKRTGEKVFLECVQDMDHENMFWYRQDPGLGLRLIYFSYDVKMKEKGDIPEGYSVSREKKERFSLILESASTNQTSMYLCASIGGNSNQPQHFGDGTRLSIL.

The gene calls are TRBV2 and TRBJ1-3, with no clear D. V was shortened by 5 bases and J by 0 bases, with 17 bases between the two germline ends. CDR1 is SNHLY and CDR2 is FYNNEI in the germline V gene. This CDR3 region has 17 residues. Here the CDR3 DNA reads TGTGCCAGCAGTTGGGCCTATGGGAGGGCCTCTGGAAACACCATATATTTT. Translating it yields CASSWAYGRASGNTIYF.

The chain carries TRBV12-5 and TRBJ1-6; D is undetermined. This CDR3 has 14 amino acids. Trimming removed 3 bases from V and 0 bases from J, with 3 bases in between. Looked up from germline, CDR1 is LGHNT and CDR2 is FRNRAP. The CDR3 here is CASGFGSYNSPLHF. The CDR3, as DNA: TGTGCTAGTGGTTTTGGCTCCTATAATTCACCCCTCCACTTT.

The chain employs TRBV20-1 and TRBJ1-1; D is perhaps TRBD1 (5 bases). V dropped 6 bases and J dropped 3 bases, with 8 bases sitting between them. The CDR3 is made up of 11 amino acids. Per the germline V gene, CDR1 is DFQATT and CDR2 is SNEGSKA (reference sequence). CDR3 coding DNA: TGCAGTGCCCAAGGGGACACTGAAGCTTTCTTT. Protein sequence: CSAQGDTEAFF.

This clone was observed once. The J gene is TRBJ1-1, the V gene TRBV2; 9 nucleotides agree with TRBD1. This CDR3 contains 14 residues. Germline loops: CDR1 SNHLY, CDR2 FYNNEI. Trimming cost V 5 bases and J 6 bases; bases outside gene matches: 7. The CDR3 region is CASSFTGGDAEAFF. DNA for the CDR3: TGTGCCAGCAGTTTCACAGGGGGCGACGCTGAAGCTTTCTTT. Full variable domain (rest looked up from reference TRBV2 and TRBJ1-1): EPEVTQTPSHQVTQMGQEVILRCVPISNHLYFYWYRQILGQKVEFLVSFYNNEISEKSEIFDDQFSVERPDGSNFTLKIRSTKLEDSAMYFCASSFTGGDAEAFFGQGTRLTVV.

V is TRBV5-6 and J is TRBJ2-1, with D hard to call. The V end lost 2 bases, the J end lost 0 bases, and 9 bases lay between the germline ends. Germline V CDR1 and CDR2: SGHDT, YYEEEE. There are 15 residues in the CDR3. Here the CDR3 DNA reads TGTGCCAGCAGCTTTTTTGGTGACTCCTACAATGAGCAGTTCTTC. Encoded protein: CASSFFGDSYNEQFF. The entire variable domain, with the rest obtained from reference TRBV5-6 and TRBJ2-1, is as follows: DAGVTQSPTHLIKTRGQQVTLRCSPKSGHDTVSWYQQALGQGPQFIFQYYEEEERQRGNFPDRFSGHQFPNYSSELNVNALLLGDSALYLCASSFFGDSYNEQFFGPGTRLTVL.